These 9 T cell receptor beta chains originate from one sample sequenced in a study of glioma-infiltrating T cells after dendritic cell vaccination. This table comes from immunoSEQ multiplex PCR, and its TCRdb copy is limited to in-frame clones, with some not included. There are 49,000 or so clones in the sample; approximately 83% occur only once, and about an eighth lies in the top ten. Here the sequenced sample was blood, taken before dendritic cell vaccination. These receptors all come from a human donor with glioblastoma.

The chain links TRBV5-6 to TRBJ2-5, with 8 bases aligning to TRBD1. V gave up 4 bases and J gave up 3 bases; unmatched junction bases: 8. The CDR3 spans 15 residues. Germline V gene lookup returns CDR1 SGHDT and CDR2 YYEEEE. This chain's CDR3 is CASSGQGLGEETQYF. The CDR3 nucleotides are TGTGCCAGCAGCGGACAGGGCCTTGGGGAAGAGACCCAGTACTTC.

The genes are TRBV18 and TRBJ2-7; TRBD1 is a possible D gene (6 bases). Trimming left V 3 bases short and J 2 bases short, with 8 bases between. Germline CDR1 and CDR2: KGHSH and LQKENI. CDR3 length: 13 amino acids. CDR3 bases: TGTGCCAGCTCACCGGACAGTACCTACGAGCAGTACTTC. Its translation: CASSPDSTYEQYF.

The gene calls are TRBV25-1 and TRBJ1-1, with D unclear. The germline CDR1 and CDR2 sequences are MGHDK and SYGVNS. With 3 bases removed from V and 1 base from J, the gap between germline ends came to 12 bases. This CDR3 has 15 amino acids. DNA for the CDR3: TGTGCCAGCAGTGATCCCGGTACTTCGAACACTGAAGCTTTCTTT. Encoded protein: CASSDPGTSNTEAFF. Supplemented by reference TRBV25-1 and TRBJ1-1, the full variable domain reads EADIYQTPRYLVIGTGKKITLECSQTMGHDKMYWYQQDPGMELHLIHYSYGVNSTEKGDLSSESTVSRIRTEHFPLTLESARPSHTSQYLCASSDPGTSNTEAFFGQGTRLTVV.

The chain joins TRBV10-3 to TRBJ2-5; tentatively, D is TRBD2 (6 bases). This CDR3 contains 15 residues. The germline V and J ends were trimmed by 4 bases and 4 bases, with 16 bases remaining between them. Germline CDR1 is ENHRY and CDR2 is SYGVKD. Written as DNA, the CDR3 is TGTGCCATCAGTGGTATTTCGGGGGAAGGAGAGACCCAGTACTTC. This encodes CAISGISGEGETQYF.

The chain is built from TRBV5-6 and TRBJ2-1; D remains unclear. Germline CDR1 SGHDT, CDR2 YYEEEE. Between the trimmed V and J ends, which lost 6 bases and 4 bases, there was a span of 11 bases. The CDR3 covers 13 residues. CDR3 residues: CASTLSRYNEQFF. The CDR3 nucleotides read TGTGCCAGCACCCTGTCGCGGTACAATGAGCAGTTCTTC.

The chain uses TRBV5-4 and TRBJ2-1, with D perhaps matching TRBD2 (5 bases). CDR3 length: 14 amino acids. Trimming removed 4 bases from V and 7 bases from J, with 15 bases in between. Germline assignment: CDR1 SGHNT and CDR2 YYREEE (reference sequence). CDR3 region: CASSSGNNVNEQFF. The CDR3 coding sequence is TGTGCCAGCAGCAGCGGCAACAATGTGAATGAGCAGTTCTTC.

The chain joins TRBV27 to TRBJ2-1, with D maybe TRBD2 (5 bases). The germline CDR1 and CDR2 sequences are MNHEY and SMNVEV (reference sequence). V gave up 5 bases and J gave up 7 bases, with 9 bases separating them. The CDR3 runs to 12 residues. CDR3 DNA: TGTGCCAGCAGTATGACGGGGAATGAGCAGTTCTTC. Protein: CASSMTGNEQFF.

The chain is built from TRBV18 and TRBJ2-1; TRBD2 agrees at 13 bases. The germline CDR1 and CDR2 sequences are KGHSH and LQKENI. This CDR3 is 17 amino acids long. The trim removed 3 bases at V and 7 bases at J, leaving 9 bases unmatched. CDR3 sequence: CASSPPPGTSGANEQFF. CDR3 in DNA: TGTGCCAGCTCACCTCCACCCGGGACTAGCGGGGCTAATGAGCAGTTCTTC. The entire variable domain, with the rest obtained from reference TRBV18 and TRBJ2-1, is as follows: NAGVMQNPRHLVRRRGQEARLRCSPMKGHSHVYWYRQLPEEGLKFMVYLQKENIIDESGMPKERFSAEFPKEGPSILRIQQVVRGDSAAYFCASSPPPGTSGANEQFFGPGTRLTVL.

The chain links TRBV7-9 to TRBJ2-2; TRBD1 might be the D (6 bases). Germline V lookup: CDR1 SEHNR, CDR2 FQNEAQ (reference sequence). V lost 5 bases to trimming and J lost 0 bases, with 10 bases between them. This CDR3 comprises 15 residues. CDR3 sequence reads: CASSLQGSNTGELFF. CDR3 nucleotides: TGTGCCAGCAGCCTACAGGGATCGAACACCGGGGAGCTGTTTTTT.